The 9 T cell receptor beta chains below all came from one sample that was sequenced in a study of T cells after yellow fever vaccination (dated by TCRdb to the late 2010s). What this sample's treatment or condition label stands for: live attenuated yellow fever vaccine strain. The library relied on 5' RACE. Data came from an Illumina HiSeq 2500. TCRdb cleaned the public reads at Q25 with fastp, built clones with MiXCR and kept in-frame beta chains. Identical CDR3 proteins give one entry, which carries the most common genes and DNA. This sample has roughly 250,000 distinct CDR3 sequences in its table, and under 15% of those were observed once. Roughly 0.5% of the sample lies in the top ten. This sample comprised CD4+ T cells sorted from PBMCs, obtained 45 days after the yellow fever booster vaccination. Receptors originate from a man aged 25 to 40 who received the YFV17D yellow fever vaccine.

This clonotype has more than one count but fewer than ten. The chain links TRBV7-9 to TRBJ2-7, with 7 bases matching TRBD2. V was clipped by 1 base and J by 6 bases; unmatched bases: 6. CDR3 length: 14 amino acids. Germline V CDR1 and CDR2: SEHNR, FQNEAQ (reference sequence). In DNA form, the CDR3 reads TGTGCCAGCAGCTTAGTCGCAGGGAGGGGCGAGCAGTACTTC. Amino acid sequence: CASSLVAGRGEQYF.

The chain couples TRBV20-1 to TRBJ2-7; 10 bases are a match to TRBD1. Germline values: CDR1 DFQATT, CDR2 SNEGSKA (reference sequence). V shed 3 bases and J 5 bases; nucleotides not matched to a gene: 7. The CDR3 length is 14 residues. CDR3 sequence reads: CSASRQGARNEQYF. The CDR3 DNA reads TGCAGTGCTAGCAGACAGGGGGCAAGGAACGAGCAGTACTTC.

The chain is built from TRBV29-1 and TRBJ2-2; possibly TRBD1 for D (6 bases). The CDR3 sequence is 13 residues long. Looked up from germline, CDR1 is SQVTM and CDR2 is ANQGSEA. V was pared by 4 bases and J by 8 bases, with 14 bases between. Written as DNA, the CDR3 is TGCAGCGTTGCCGGACAGAGGCCTGGGGAGCTGTTTTTT. This sequence encodes CSVAGQRPGELFF.

The rearrangement links TRBV29-1 to TRBJ2-1; 9 nucleotides align to TRBD1. V lost 2 bases to trimming and J lost 10 bases; unmatched junction nucleotides: 6. Germline loops: CDR1 SQVTM, CDR2 ANQGSEA. CDR3 length equals 13 residues. The CDR3, as DNA: TGCAGCGTTGAAAAGACAGGGGGGACGGAGCAGTTCTTC. Translation: CSVEKTGGTEQFF.

This clonotype was observed at least ten times. The chain has TRBV12-3 or TRBV12-4 and TRBJ2-7; no reliable D call. The CDR3 is 12 residues long. The ends were cut back, 3 bases at V and 3 bases at J, with 6 bases in the middle. CDR3 sequence: CASSFGLYEQYF. As DNA, the CDR3 is TGTGCCAGCAGTTTCGGCCTCTACGAGCAGTACTTC.

The chain is built from TRBV20-1 and TRBJ2-2; maybe TRBD1 (6 bases). The CDR3 length is 14 residues. Trimming shortened V by 5 bases and J by 2 bases, and 12 bases separated the two germline ends. CDR1 and CDR2 from the germline V gene are DFQATT and SNEGSKA (reference sequence). The CDR3, as DNA: TGCAGTGCTCGCCGGGACACTAACACCGGGGAGCTGTTTTTT. As protein: CSARRDTNTGELFF.

This clonotype was seen more than once but under ten times. V gene TRBV6-2 or TRBV6-3 combines with J gene TRBJ2-2; 7 positions agree with TRBD2. Trimming at V came to 4 bases and at J to 3 bases, leaving 8 bases not matched to a gene. Per the germline V gene, CDR1 is MNHEY and CDR2 is SVGEGT. This CDR3 contains 16 residues. The CDR3 loop is CASSSYGRSYTGELFF. For the CDR3, the DNA is TGTGCCAGCAGTTCCTACGGGAGGTCTTACACCGGGGAGCTGTTTTTT.

The table lists this clonotype with many counts. The chain has TRBV10-3 and TRBJ2-7; TRBD2 matches at 8 bases. Germline V gives CDR1 ENHRY, CDR2 SYGVKD. The CDR3 covers 13 residues. V gave up 2 bases and J gave up 3 bases; unmatched junction bases: 0. The CDR3 loop reads CAISEAGGYEQYF. CDR3 bases: TGTGCCATCAGTGAGGCGGGGGGCTACGAGCAGTACTTC.

The chain couples TRBV5-1 to TRBJ2-5; D might be TRBD2 (6 bases). The CDR3 covers 13 residues. V lost 4 bases and J lost 4, with 11 bases in between. The germline V gene has CDR1 SGHRS and CDR2 YFSETQ. In DNA form, the CDR3 reads TGCGCCAGCAGCCCCTGGGACTTAGAGACCCAGTACTTC. Its protein product is CASSPWDLETQYF.